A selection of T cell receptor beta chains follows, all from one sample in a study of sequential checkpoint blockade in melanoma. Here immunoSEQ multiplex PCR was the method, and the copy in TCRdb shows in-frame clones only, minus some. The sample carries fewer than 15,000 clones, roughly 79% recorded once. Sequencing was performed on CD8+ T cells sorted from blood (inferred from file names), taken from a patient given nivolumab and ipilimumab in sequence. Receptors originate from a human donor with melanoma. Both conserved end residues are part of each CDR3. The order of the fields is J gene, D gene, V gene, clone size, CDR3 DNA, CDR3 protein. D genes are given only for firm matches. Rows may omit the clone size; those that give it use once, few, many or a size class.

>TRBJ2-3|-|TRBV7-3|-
TGTGCCAGCAGCACCGACAGGGGAGGGTGGAATACGCAGTATTTT
CASSTDRGGWNTQYF
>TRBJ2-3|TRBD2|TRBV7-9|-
TGTGCCAGCAGCCGGCCCCTAGCGGAAGACACAGATACGCAGTATTTT
CASSRPLAEDTDTQYF
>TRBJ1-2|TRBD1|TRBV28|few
TGTGCCAGTACCCGGGACAGGGCTGGCTACACCTTC
CASTRDRAGYTF
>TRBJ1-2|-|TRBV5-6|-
TGTGCCAGCAGCCTCGGGGTGAACTATGGCTACACCTTC
CASSLGVNYGYTF
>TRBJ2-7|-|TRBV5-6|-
TGTGCCAGCAGCGATCGGACAGCCTACGAGCAGTACTTC
CASSDRTAYEQYF
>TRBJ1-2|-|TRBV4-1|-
TGCGCCAGCAGCCAAGATCCCACGGGGTACTATGGCTACACCTTC
CASSQDPTGYYGYTF
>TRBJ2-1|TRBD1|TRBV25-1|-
TGTGCCAGCAGTGAATATGCCGGGACAGTTCGCTACAATGAGCAGTTCTTC
CASSEYAGTVRYNEQFF
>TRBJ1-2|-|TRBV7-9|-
TGTGCCAGCAGCTCCGCGCTGCTTTATGGCTACACCTTC
CASSSALLYGYTF
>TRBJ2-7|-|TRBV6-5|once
TGTGCCAGCAGTTACTCCCCGGACAGATTCTCCTACGAGCAGTACTTC
CASSYSPDRFSYEQYF
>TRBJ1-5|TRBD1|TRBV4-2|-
TGTGCCAGCAGCCAAGATTTCGACAGGGTGGATCAGCCCCAGCATTTT
CASSQDFDRVDQPQHF
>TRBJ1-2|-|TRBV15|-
TGTGCCACCAGCAGAGATCTAGCCAGCGGCTACACCTTC
CATSRDLASGYTF
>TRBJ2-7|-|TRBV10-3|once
TGTGCCATCAGTGAGACGTTCGAGGCATACGAGCAGTACTTC
CAISETFEAYEQYF
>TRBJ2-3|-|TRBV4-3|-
TGCGCCAGCAGCCAAGGAAATAGCGTAACTGGCACAGATACGCAGTATTTT
CASSQGNSVTGTDTQYF
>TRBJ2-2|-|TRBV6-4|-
TGTGCCAGCAGTGAGGGTCCGGGCAGGGCCGGGGAGCTGTTTTTT
CASSEGPGRAGELFF
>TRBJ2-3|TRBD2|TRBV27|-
TGTGCCAGCAGGTGGGCGGGGGGGCAAGATACGCAGTATTTT
CASRWAGGQDTQYF
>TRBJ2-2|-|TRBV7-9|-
TGTGCCAGCGGGGGGTCCGGGGAGCTGTTTTTT
CASGGSGELFF
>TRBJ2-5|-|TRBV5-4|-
TGTGCCAGCAGCCTCGGGAACCAAGAGACCCAGTACTTC
CASSLGNQETQYF
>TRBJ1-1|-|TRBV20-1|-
TGCAGTGCTAGAATAATGACTGAAGCTTTCTTT
CSARIMTEAFF
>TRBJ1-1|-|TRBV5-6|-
TGTGCCAGCAGCTGGGGCACAGGCCTCGGCGCTGAAGCTTTCTTT
CASSWGTGLGAEAFF
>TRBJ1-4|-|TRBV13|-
TGTGCCAGCAGGTCATCTAATGAAAAACTGTTTTTT
CASRSSNEKLFF
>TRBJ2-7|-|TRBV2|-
TGTGCCAGCAGCATGGGCCCTAACTACGAGCAGTACTTC
CASSMGPNYEQYF
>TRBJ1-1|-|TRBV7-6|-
TGTGCCAGCAGCTTATTTCCGAGCGCGAACACTGAAGCTTTCTTT
CASSLFPSANTEAFF